The rows below give T cell receptor beta chains drawn from one sample of a study of CD8 T cells in ankylosing spondylitis. MiXCR, run by TCRdb on the 5' RACE reads, gives a single entry per CDR3 protein. Here the sample spans around 430,000 distinct CDR3 sequences, roughly 18% being singletons. Sequencing used blood, either unsorted or a sorted T cell fraction (not recorded which). The source of these receptors is a male donor with ankylosing spondylitis. Each CDR3 is given with its conserved first and last residue. The order of the fields is V gene, J gene, CDR3 protein.

TRBV29-1	TRBJ1-2	CSVWGLGFGGYTF
TRBV20-1	TRBJ2-1	CSSPSGGKYNEQFF
TRBV29-1	TRBJ1-1	CSVVGPLRGNTEAFF
TRBV5-1	TRBJ1-1	CASSFRIQGNTEAFF
TRBV12-3/TRBV12-4	TRBJ2-1	CASSFPPSSGRGNEQFF
TRBV11-2	TRBJ1-2	CASSLNVHNSRDYTF
TRBV7-9	TRBJ1-1	CASSLAGVGQQKAFF
TRBV10-3	TRBJ2-3	CAISESGDGTDTQYF
TRBV15	TRBJ2-1	CATRKGGTDYNEQFF
TRBV6-5	TRBJ2-4	CASSLLAGGGKNIQYF
TRBV10-3	TRBJ2-5	CAISVDRDQETQYF
TRBV28	TRBJ2-1	CASSPPGAVNEQFF
TRBV12-3/TRBV12-4	TRBJ2-3	CASSFMAVLDTQYF
TRBV27	TRBJ2-7	CASKSSLATPYEQYF
TRBV20-1	TRBJ2-5	CSASRPSGETQYF
TRBV5-1	TRBJ2-1	CASSILGDSYNEQFF
TRBV18	TRBJ1-1	CASSPGQQNTEAFF
TRBV11-2	TRBJ2-3	CASSRGTSTDTQYF
TRBV29-1	TRBJ2-1	CSVGPDRGEQFF
TRBV12-3/TRBV12-4	TRBJ1-1	CASRWTAMNTEAFF
TRBV7-9	TRBJ2-2	CASSPPWRENTGELFF
TRBV20-1	TRBJ2-7	CSARDQASGSREQYF
TRBV10-3	TRBJ1-1	CAISESRPSMNTEAFF
TRBV19	TRBJ1-1	CASSTPGQTTEAFF
TRBV5-1	TRBJ2-7	CASSFWQTLGEQYF
TRBV5-1	TRBJ1-1	CASSPRTGDANTEAFF
TRBV20-1	TRBJ2-7	CSAITGGSSYEQYF
TRBV7-8	TRBJ1-1	CASSLAAGRNTEAFF
TRBV28	TRBJ2-7	CASREQGLEQYF
TRBV7-2	TRBJ1-4	CASSFRAPNEKLFF
TRBV6-5	TRBJ2-3	CASRTDLDTQYF
TRBV6-2/TRBV6-3	TRBJ2-1	CASSSQTSGAYNEQFF
TRBV12-3/TRBV12-4	TRBJ2-7	CASSSGTSGIYEQYF
TRBV9	TRBJ2-2	CASSVGLAGGDTGELFF
TRBV11-2	TRBJ2-1	CASSSPGEPYNEQFF
TRBV30	TRBJ2-1	CAWTSGEGNEQFF
TRBV20-1	TRBJ2-1	CSASQGSALRSYNEQFF
TRBV12-3/TRBV12-4	TRBJ2-7	CASSQRGRLGEQYF
TRBV7-6	TRBJ2-2	CASSLHLAGGRGTGELFF
TRBV2	TRBJ2-7	CASTRDYSYEQYF
TRBV28	TRBJ2-7	CASSRADPGLLYEQYF
TRBV7-9	TRBJ2-5	CASSLGLAVLFGETQYF
TRBV7-2	TRBJ2-3	CASSAAQTSGSDTQYF
TRBV18	TRBJ1-1	CASSLRDGEAFF
TRBV7-2	TRBJ2-7	CASSHSTDVVYEQYF
TRBV5-1	TRBJ2-1	CASSSNWGSSYNEQFF
TRBV15	TRBJ1-5	CATSRDWDSGMPQHF
TRBV20-1	TRBJ2-2	CSASGALNTGELFF
TRBV5-5	TRBJ1-3	CASSLTRGQLSGNTIYF
TRBV7-6	TRBJ2-5	CASSLGRAKRGETQYF
TRBV4-2	TRBJ1-1	CASSLHRGELAFF
TRBV30	TRBJ1-5	CAWSRTGDQPQHF
TRBV4-3	TRBJ2-7	CASSQGPQTSGTPYEQYF
TRBV20-1	TRBJ1-2	CSAIRGRLYGYTF
TRBV7-2	TRBJ2-6	CASSLRKSGANVLTF